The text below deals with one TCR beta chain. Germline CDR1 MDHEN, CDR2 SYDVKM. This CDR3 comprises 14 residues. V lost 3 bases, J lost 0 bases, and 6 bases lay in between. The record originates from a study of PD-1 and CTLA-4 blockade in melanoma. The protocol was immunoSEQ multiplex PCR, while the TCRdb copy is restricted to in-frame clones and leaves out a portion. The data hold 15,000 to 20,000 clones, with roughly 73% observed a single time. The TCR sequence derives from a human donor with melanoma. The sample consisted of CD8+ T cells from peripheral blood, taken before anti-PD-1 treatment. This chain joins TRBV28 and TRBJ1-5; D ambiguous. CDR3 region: CASSFGLSNQPQHF. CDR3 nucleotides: TGTGCCAGCAGTTTTGGGCTTAGCAATCAGCCCCAGCATTTT.